A selection of T cell receptor beta chains follows, all from one sample in a study of blood T cell repertoires in COVID-19. The assay was immunoSEQ multiplex PCR, and TCRdb's table has in-frame clones only and misses some. The sample has over 75,000 clones, 78% seen once. The sequenced sample was peripheral blood. These receptors originate from a human donor in a cohort sampled during active COVID-19. Each CDR3 is given with its conserved first and last residue. D genes are given only for firm matches. Some rows have no size entry. The others give once, few or many, or a class for an expanded clone.

D gene,V gene,clone size,J gene,CDR3 DNA,CDR3 protein
NA,TRBV14,NA,TRBJ1-2,TGTGCCAGCAGCCCCCGGACACACGCTAACTATGGCTACACCTTC,CASSPRTHANYGYTF
NA,TRBV6-2/TRBV6-3,NA,TRBJ1-6,TGTGCCAGCAGTGACTATCAGGCATCGGATTCACCCCTCCACTTT,CASSDYQASDSPLHF
NA,TRBV29-1,NA,TRBJ1-2,TGCAGCGTTGAAAAGACAGTAGGTGGCTACACCTTC,CSVEKTVGGYTF
NA,TRBV7-9,NA,TRBJ2-7,TGTGCCAGCAGCTTATCTGGCGGCTACTACGAGCAGTACTTC,CASSLSGGYYEQYF
NA,TRBV19,NA,TRBJ2-1,TGTGCCAGTAGTATAGGGCAGGGGAGTGAGCAGTTCTTC,CASSIGQGSEQFF
NA,TRBV20-1,NA,TRBJ2-7,TGCAGTGCTCCTCCCCCCTACGAGCAGTACTTC,CSAPPPYEQYF
TRBD1,TRBV19,NA,TRBJ1-5,TGTGCCAGTTACTTCCCGGGACAGGGGACTAGCAATCAGCCCCAGCATTTT,CASYFPGQGTSNQPQHF
NA,TRBV7-6,NA,TRBJ1-1,TGTGCCAGCAGCTTTATGGGGGCGTGGTCGGGAGCTTTCTTT,CASSFMGAWSGAFF
TRBD2,TRBV7-2,once,TRBJ2-3,TGTGCCAGCAGACCCCTAGCGGGAGGGGGAGATACGCAGTATTTT,CASRPLAGGGDTQYF
TRBD1,TRBV2,NA,TRBJ1-2,TGTGCCAGCAATCCAAGGGGGACAGGGTCGAGAGACTATGGCTACACCTTC,CASNPRGTGSRDYGYTF
NA,TRBV4-3,NA,TRBJ2-1,TGCGCCAGCAGCCCAAACTTCTTACAGGGCGAGCAGTTCTTC,CASSPNFLQGEQFF
NA,TRBV19,once,TRBJ1-5,TGTGCCAGTAGTATAGACCTAGGGAGCCAGCCCCAGCATTTT,CASSIDLGSQPQHF
NA,TRBV5-4,few,TRBJ2-7,TGTGCCAGCAGCTACGGACAGATGGAATCCGAGCAGTACTTC,CASSYGQMESEQYF
NA,TRBV28,NA,TRBJ2-2,TGTGCCAGCTCCCCCTGGGGGGGCCACACCGGGGAGCTGTTTTTT,CASSPWGGHTGELFF
NA,TRBV7-2,NA,TRBJ1-6,TGTGCCAGCAGCCTCGGGGGACGGTATAATTCACCCCTCCACTTT,CASSLGGRYNSPLHF
NA,TRBV11-3,NA,TRBJ2-5,TGTGCCAGCAGCCTTACTTGGACAAAACAAGAGACCCAGTACTTC,CASSLTWTKQETQYF
NA,TRBV25-1,NA,TRBJ1-1,TGTGCCAGCAGTGAAGGGAGGGCAACTGAAGCTTTCTTT,CASSEGRATEAFF
NA,TRBV28,NA,TRBJ1-5,TGTGCCAGCAGAAGACAGTATAGCAATCAGCCCCAGCATTTT,CASRRQYSNQPQHF
TRBD1,TRBV9,NA,TRBJ2-7,TGTGCCAGCAGCGTAGAAGGGACAGACCCCTACGAGCAGTACTTC,CASSVEGTDPYEQYF
NA,TRBV6-2/TRBV6-3,once,TRBJ2-3,TGTGCCAGCAGTGCTTTTGCGCGGGATACGCAGTATTTT,CASSAFARDTQYF
TRBD1,TRBV7-9,few,TRBJ1-1,TGTGCCAGCAGCCACGCCATCGACAGGGAATTCGAAGCTTTCTTT,CASSHAIDREFEAFF
NA,TRBV5-1,NA,TRBJ2-5,TGCGCCAGCAGCTTCGACAGTTTACAAGAGACCCAGTACTTC,CASSFDSLQETQYF
TRBD1,TRBV29-1,few,TRBJ2-2,TGCAGCGTTGAAGGTGGGACAGGGCTTGGCACCGGGGAGCTGTTTTTT,CSVEGGTGLGTGELFF
TRBD1,TRBV5-6,NA,TRBJ1-2,TGTGCCAGCAGTCGACAGGGTAACTATGGCTACACCTTC,CASSRQGNYGYTF
NA,TRBV6-6,NA,TRBJ1-6,TGTGCCAGTTTAGGGGTTTCCTATAATTCACCCCTCCACTTT,CASLGVSYNSPLHF
NA,TRBV5-1,NA,TRBJ2-5,TGCGCCAGCAGCATCGGAGAGACCCAGTACTTC,CASSIGETQYF